This T cell receptor (beta chain) emerged from a study of blood T cell repertoires in COVID-19. Study context: Samples taken during acute and convalescent COVID-19 were collected in the United States, Italy and Spain.

Per germline, CDR1 SGHAT and CDR2 FQDESV (reference sequence). V shed 4 bases and J 3 bases; nucleotides not matched to a gene: 5. The CDR3 extends over 16 amino acids. Source study methods: Reference gene primer amplification in the assay estimated nucleated cell counts. Using immunoSEQ multiplex PCR, the repertoire was profiled, and TCRdb retains in-frame clones only, with some absent. From that table come the V and J calls and clone size; the DNA was used to work out D and trimming. The data hold around 46,000 clones, with 80% to 90% observed a single time. The rearrangement joins TRBV11-1 to TRBJ2-2, with TRBD1 identical over 10 bases. This clonotype was obtained from a man aged 50 to 59 with acute or convalescent COVID-19. What was sequenced was peripheral blood. The CDR3 sequence: CASSSLGTGDTGELFF. In DNA, the CDR3 is TGTGCCAGCAGCTCTCTAGGGACAGGGGACACCGGGGAGCTGTTTTTT.